The present T cell receptor beta chain was sequenced within a study of blood T cell repertoires in COVID-19. Study-level background: Sites across the United States, Italy and Spain contributed samples from acute and convalescent COVID-19.

CDR1 MDHEN and CDR2 SYDVKM come from the germline V gene. This CDR3 is built from 18 residues. The trim removed 6 bases at V and 0 bases at J, leaving 16 bases unmatched. The method was immunoSEQ multiplex PCR; TCRdb's version includes in-frame clones alone and lacks a portion of them. The sample lists around 170,000 clones, approximately 85% occurring once. The participants were between about 18 and 90 years old and came from 24 US areas. This clone appeared once. The source is a woman in her 30s who had recovered from COVID-19. Material: PBMCs or T cells enriched from blood (not recorded which). This rearrangement joins TRBV28 to TRBJ2-7; 8 bases align to TRBD2. CDR3 coding DNA: TGTGCCAGCAGCCGTTCCCCGGGACTAGGTTCTCTCTCCTACGAGCAGTACTTC. Translated: CASSRSPGLGSLSYEQYF.